The entry that follows covers one T cell receptor beta chain sequence. What it recognizes is unknown. All donors were healthy Caucasians. The record originates from a study of identical twins. This CDR3 spans 15 amino acids. In germline, CDR1 is MNHEY, CDR2 SVGAGI. Trimming stripped 2 bases from V and 6 bases from J, with 14 bases between. TCRdb reprocessed the 5' RACE reads via MiXCR and lists one record per CDR3 protein. Found here are under 900,000 distinct CDR3 sequences, 9% to 15% of them singletons; the top ten hold around 1.6%. General study points: Memory repertoires lacked the insertion deficit that abundant cord blood beta clonotypes showed. For out-of-frame beta sequences, excess twin sharing was weaker. Invariant MAIT and iNKT cells may have partly biased zero-insertion analyses.

The same specimen was also included in a second study, on yellow fever vaccine responses in identical twins.

This TCR was recovered from a woman aged 18-29 years in good health. The chain carries TRBV6-5 and TRBJ2-1, with D hard to call. Sequenced: PBMCs. The CDR3 DNA reads TGTGCCAGCAGTTACGAAGCTATCAGTCGCAATGAGCAGTTCTTC. It encodes CASSYEAISRNEQFF.